The 3 T cell receptor beta chains below come from one sample, sequenced in a study of CD8+ T cells in alopecia areata. Treatment reported: oral pan-JAK inhibitor, 5-10 mg twice daily. It was cDNA, reverse transcribed from extracted RNA, that served as the sequencing template. The repertoire was sequenced with immunoSEQ multiplex PCR; TCRdb's copy has only in-frame clones and lacks some. The top ten hold 1.6% of the sample, which has 200,000 to 250,000 clones, more than 45% seen once. Material: CD4+ T cells sorted from blood, obtained at week 4, from a patient treated with tofacitinib. The receptors stem from a human donor with alopecia areata.

The V call is TRBV28, the J call TRBJ1-5, with D possibly TRBD1 on 6 matching bases. Trimming cost V 1 base and J 4 bases, with 14 bases left between them. The CDR3 is 16 residues long. Germline values: CDR1 MDHEN, CDR2 SYDVKM. This CDR3 reads CASSLYSGVQNQPQHF. In nucleotides, the CDR3 is TGTGCCAGCAGTTTATACTCAGGGGTTCAAAATCAGCCCCAGCATTTT. The variable domain in full, with the rest retrieved from reference TRBV28 and TRBJ1-5, is DVKVTQSSRYLVKRTGEKVFLECVQDMDHENMFWYRQDPGLGLRLIYFSYDVKMKEKGDIPEGYSVSREKKERFSLILESASTNQTSMYLCASSLYSGVQNQPQHFGDGTRLSIL.

Only a few counts were recorded for this clone. The V and J genes are TRBV29-1 and TRBJ2-2; 7 nucleotides match TRBD1. The CDR3 has 12 residues. Per germline, CDR1 SQVTM and CDR2 ANQGSEA. The V and J ends lost 4 bases and 5 bases, in that order; junction bases with no gene match: 1. CDR3 nucleotide sequence: TGCAGCGTTGCGACAGGGACCGGGGAGCTGTTTTTT. It encodes CSVATGTGELFF.

This clone was recorded only once. The J gene is TRBJ2-3, the V gene TRBV30, with 10 bases fitting TRBD2. The germline V gene has CDR1 GTSNPN and CDR2 SVGIG (reference sequence). J lost 2 bases, V lost 2 bases, and 7 bases had no gene match. CDR3 length equals 16 residues. CDR3 amino acids: CAWSIAGGFYTDTQYF. As DNA, the CDR3 is TGTGCCTGGAGTATAGCGGGGGGCTTCTACACAGATACGCAGTATTTT.